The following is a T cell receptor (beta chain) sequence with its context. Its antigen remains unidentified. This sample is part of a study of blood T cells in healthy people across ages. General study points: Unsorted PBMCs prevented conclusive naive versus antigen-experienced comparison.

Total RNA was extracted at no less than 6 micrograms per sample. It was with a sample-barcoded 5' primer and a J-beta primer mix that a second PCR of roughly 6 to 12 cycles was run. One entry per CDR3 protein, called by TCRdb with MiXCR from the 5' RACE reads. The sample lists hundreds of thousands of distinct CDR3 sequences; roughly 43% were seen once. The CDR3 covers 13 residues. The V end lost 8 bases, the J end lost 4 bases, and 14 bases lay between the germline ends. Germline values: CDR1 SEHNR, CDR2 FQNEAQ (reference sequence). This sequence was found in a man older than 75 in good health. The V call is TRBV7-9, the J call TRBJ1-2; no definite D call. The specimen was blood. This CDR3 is CASGESGIYGYTF. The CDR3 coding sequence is TGTGCCAGCGGGGAATCGGGGATCTATGGCTACACCTTC.